This T cell receptor (beta chain) emerged from a study of human T cells and chemical hapten exposure. About the research overall: Sensitization involved placing 2% DPC onto a roughly 2 cm by roughly 2 cm region of upper inner arm skin.

There are a few counts of this clonotype. Stated time point: patch test 1, 2 weeks after DPC sensitization. The treatment is: therapeutic diphenylcyclopropenone sensitization with weekly scalp DPC. Researchers extracted total RNA from unfractionated whole blood. Patches went on only after blood had been drawn each time. Trimming stripped 1 base from V and 5 bases from J, with 19 bases between. This CDR3 has 17 residues. Germline-derived CDR1 and CDR2 are KGHDR and SFDVKD. TCRdb processed the RACE reads anew with MiXCR; each CDR3 protein has one entry. The sample shows 40,000 to 50,000 distinct CDR3 sequences, over 3.5% of them seen only once.

The chain combines TRBV24-1 with TRBJ1-1; D is perhaps TRBD1 (5 bases). The origin of this receptor is a man over 45 with alopecia areata. Some clones in this sample may be carry-over from other donors' samples. Specimen: whole blood, collected in connection with sensitization to the hapten diphenylcyclopropenone (DPC). The CDR3 DNA is TGTGCCACCAGTGATTTATTCGGAGAGGAGGGGCAAACTGAAGCTTTCTTT. Its protein product is CATSDLFGEEGQTEAFF.